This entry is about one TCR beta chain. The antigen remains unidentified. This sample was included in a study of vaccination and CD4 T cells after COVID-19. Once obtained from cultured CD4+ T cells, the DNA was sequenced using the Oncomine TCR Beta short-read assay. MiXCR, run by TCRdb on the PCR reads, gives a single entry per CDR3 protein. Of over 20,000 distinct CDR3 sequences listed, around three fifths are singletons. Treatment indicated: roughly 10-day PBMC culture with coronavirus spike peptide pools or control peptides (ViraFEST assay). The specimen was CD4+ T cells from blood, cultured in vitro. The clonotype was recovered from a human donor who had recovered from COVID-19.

The CDR3, as DNA: TGTGCCAGCAGCTCATGGGTTGGTGGGGACGGAGAGACCCAGTACTTC. Translation: CASSSWVGGDGETQYF. The genes are TRBV28 and TRBJ2-5; the D call may be TRBD1 or TRBD2 (5 bases each). V was cut by 6 bases and J by 4 bases, with 21 bases left in between. The CDR3 contains 16 residues. Germline lookup yields CDR1 MDHEN and CDR2 SYDVKM. Drawing the rest from reference TRBV28 and TRBJ2-5, the complete variable domain is DVKVTQSSRYLVKRTGEKVFLECVQDMDHENMFWYRQDPGLGLRLIYFSYDVKMKEKGDIPEGYSVSREKKERFSLILESASTNQTSMYLCASSSWVGGDGETQYFGPGTRLLVL.